The clone carrying this TCR beta chain came up once. Its antigen remains unknown. The source of the sample is a study of T and B cells in COVID-19 patients. Study in general: At median age about 31 years, recovered patients were younger than active-infection patients at 67.

TRB was amplified from about 250-500 ng of blood genomic DNA. CDR3 length equals 15 residues. The germline V gene has CDR1 LNHDA and CDR2 SQIVND (reference sequence). Overall study findings and caveats: At recovery TRB diversity and richness exceeded healthy donors, after highly clonal active COVID-19 repertoires. The recovered cohort had under 3,000 exclusive TCR clusters, including 30 to 40 low generation probability clusters. CD4+, regulatory T cell, CD8+ and sorted SARS-CoV-2-responsive or tetramer+ T cells were not yet sequenced.

BIOMED2 TRB-A/B primer pools were used in multiplex TRB PCR. TCRdb redid the calling of the multiplex PCR reads with MiXCR, one entry per CDR3 protein. The sample shows around 950 distinct CDR3 sequences, 28% of them seen only once. This sequence was found in a human donor with active COVID-19. This chain uses TRBV19 with TRBJ2-1, with D perhaps TRBD2 (6 bases). Sequenced sample: blood. The CDR3 DNA follows: TGTGTTAGTAGAACGACTAGGGAGCTTTACAATGAGCAGTTCTTC. It translates to CVSRTTRELYNEQFF.